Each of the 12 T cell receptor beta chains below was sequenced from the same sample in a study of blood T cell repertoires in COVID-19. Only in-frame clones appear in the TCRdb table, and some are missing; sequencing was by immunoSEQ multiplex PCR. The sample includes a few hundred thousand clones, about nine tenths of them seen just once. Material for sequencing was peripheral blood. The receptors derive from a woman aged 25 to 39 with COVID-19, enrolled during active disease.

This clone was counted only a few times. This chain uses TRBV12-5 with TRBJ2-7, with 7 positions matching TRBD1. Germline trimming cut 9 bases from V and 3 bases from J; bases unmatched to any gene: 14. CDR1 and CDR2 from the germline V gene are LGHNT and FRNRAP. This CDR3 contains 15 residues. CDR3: CASALGDSRNYEQYF. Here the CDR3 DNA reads TGTGCTAGCGCCTTGGGGGACAGTCGGAACTACGAGCAGTACTTC.

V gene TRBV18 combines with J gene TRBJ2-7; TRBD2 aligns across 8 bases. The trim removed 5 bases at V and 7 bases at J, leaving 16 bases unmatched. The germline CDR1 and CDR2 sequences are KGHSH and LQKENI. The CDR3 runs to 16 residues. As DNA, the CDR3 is TGTGCCAGCTCATCTACTCCCACGGCGGGGGGTCGAGAGCAGTACTTC. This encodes CASSSTPTAGGREQYF.

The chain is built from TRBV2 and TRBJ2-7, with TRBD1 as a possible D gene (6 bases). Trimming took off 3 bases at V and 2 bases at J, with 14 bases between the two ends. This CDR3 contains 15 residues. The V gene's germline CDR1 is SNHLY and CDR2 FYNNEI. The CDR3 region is CASSDLTGSPYEQYF. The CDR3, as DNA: TGTGCCAGCAGTGACTTGACAGGAAGCCCCTACGAGCAGTACTTC. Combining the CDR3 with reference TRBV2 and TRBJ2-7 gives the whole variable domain EPEVTQTPSHQVTQMGQEVILRCVPISNHLYFYWYRQILGQKVEFLVSFYNNEISEKSEIFDDQFSVERPDGSNFTLKIRSTKLEDSAMYFCASSDLTGSPYEQYFGPGTRLTVT.

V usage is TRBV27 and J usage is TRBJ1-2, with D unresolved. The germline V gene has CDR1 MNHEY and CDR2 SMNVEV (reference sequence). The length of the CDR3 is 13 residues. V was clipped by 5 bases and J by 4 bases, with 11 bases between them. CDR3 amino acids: CASSPGLTYGYTF. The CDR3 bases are TGTGCCAGCAGTCCCGGACTCACCTATGGCTACACCTTC.

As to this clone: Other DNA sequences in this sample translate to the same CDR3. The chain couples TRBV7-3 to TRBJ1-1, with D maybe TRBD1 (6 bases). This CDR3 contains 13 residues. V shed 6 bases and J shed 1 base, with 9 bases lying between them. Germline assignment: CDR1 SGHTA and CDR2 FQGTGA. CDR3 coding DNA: TGTGCCAGCAGTTCACAGGGGAACACTGAAGCTTTCTTT. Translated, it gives CASSSQGNTEAFF.

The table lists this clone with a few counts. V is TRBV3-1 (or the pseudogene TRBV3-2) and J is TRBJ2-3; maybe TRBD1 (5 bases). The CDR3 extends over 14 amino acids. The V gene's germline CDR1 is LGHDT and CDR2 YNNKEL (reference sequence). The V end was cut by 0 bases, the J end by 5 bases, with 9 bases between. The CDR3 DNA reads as TGTGCCAGCAGCCAAGATGCCAGGGTAGATACGCAGTATTTT. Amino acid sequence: CASSQDARVDTQYF.

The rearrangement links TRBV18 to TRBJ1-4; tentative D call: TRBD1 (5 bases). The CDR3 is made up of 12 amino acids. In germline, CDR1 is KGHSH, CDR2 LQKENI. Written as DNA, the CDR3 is TGTGCGGTAAGGGGTTGGCGTGAAAAACTGTTTTTT. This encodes CAVRGWREKLFF.

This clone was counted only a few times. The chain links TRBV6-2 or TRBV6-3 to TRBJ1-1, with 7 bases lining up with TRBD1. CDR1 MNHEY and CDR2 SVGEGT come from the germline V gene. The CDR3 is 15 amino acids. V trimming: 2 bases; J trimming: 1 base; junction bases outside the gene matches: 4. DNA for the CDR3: TGTGCCAGCAGTTACGGGACAGCTAGGAACACTGAAGCTTTCTTT. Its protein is CASSYGTARNTEAFF.

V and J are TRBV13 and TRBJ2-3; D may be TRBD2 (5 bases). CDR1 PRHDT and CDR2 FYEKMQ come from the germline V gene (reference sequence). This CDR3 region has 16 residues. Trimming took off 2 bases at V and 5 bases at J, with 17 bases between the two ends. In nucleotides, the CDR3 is TGTGCCAGCAGCTTAATGAGGGAACTAAAGGAAGATACGCAGTATTTT. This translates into CASSLMRELKEDTQYF.

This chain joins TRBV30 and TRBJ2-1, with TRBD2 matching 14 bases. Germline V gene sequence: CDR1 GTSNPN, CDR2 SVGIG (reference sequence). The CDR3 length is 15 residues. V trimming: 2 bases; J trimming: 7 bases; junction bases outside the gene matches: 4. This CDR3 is CAWSRLAGGLNEQFF. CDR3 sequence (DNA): TGTGCCTGGAGTCGACTAGCGGGAGGGCTGAATGAGCAGTTCTTC.

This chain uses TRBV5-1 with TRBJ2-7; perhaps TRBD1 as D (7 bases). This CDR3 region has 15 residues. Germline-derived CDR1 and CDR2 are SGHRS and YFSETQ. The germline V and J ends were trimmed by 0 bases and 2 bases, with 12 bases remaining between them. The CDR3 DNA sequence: TGCGCCAGCAGCTTGGCGGCAGGGGGGCCCTACGAGCAGTACTTC. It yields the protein CASSLAAGGPYEQYF.

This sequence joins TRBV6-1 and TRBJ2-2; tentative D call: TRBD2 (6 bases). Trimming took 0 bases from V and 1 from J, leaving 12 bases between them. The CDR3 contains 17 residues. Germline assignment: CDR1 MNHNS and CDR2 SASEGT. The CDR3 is CASSEALGGLNTGELFF. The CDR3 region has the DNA TGTGCCAGCAGTGAAGCGCTGGGGGGATTGAACACCGGGGAGCTGTTTTTT.